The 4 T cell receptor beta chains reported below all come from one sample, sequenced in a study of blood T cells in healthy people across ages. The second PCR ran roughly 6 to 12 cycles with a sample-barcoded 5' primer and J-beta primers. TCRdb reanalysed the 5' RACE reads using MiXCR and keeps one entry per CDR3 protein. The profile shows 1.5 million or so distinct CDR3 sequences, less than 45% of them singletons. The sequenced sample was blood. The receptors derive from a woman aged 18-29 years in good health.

As DNA, the CDR3 is TGTGCCAGCAGTACGCGGGACAGGGGGCCTACAGATACGCAGTATTTT. This gives the protein CASSTRDRGPTDTQYF. The chain couples TRBV27 to TRBJ2-3; TRBD1 aligns across 12 bases. Per germline, CDR1 MNHEY and CDR2 SMNVEV (reference sequence). V trimming: 5 bases; J trimming: 3 bases; junction bases outside the gene matches: 6. The CDR3 loop spans 16 amino acids.

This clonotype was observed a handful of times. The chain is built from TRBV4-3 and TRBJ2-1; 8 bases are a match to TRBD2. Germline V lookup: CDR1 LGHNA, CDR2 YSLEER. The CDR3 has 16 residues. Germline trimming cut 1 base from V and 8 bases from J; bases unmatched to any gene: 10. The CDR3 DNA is TGCGCCAGCAGCCAAGGGATGGGACTAGGGTTTGATGAGCAGTTCTTC. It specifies CASSQGMGLGFDEQFF.

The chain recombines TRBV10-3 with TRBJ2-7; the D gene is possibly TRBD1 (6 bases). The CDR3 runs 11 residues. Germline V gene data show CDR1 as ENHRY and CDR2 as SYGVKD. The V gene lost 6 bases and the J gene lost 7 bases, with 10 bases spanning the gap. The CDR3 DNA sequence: TGTGCCATCAGGGAAACAGGGGAGCAGTACTTC. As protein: CAIRETGEQYF.

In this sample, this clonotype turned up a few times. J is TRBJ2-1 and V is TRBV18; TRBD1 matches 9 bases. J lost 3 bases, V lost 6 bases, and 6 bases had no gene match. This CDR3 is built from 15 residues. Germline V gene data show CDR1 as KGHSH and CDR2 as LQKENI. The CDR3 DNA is TGTGCCAGCTCGTTTGGACAGGGGTACTACAATGAGCAGTTCTTC. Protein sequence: CASSFGQGYYNEQFF.